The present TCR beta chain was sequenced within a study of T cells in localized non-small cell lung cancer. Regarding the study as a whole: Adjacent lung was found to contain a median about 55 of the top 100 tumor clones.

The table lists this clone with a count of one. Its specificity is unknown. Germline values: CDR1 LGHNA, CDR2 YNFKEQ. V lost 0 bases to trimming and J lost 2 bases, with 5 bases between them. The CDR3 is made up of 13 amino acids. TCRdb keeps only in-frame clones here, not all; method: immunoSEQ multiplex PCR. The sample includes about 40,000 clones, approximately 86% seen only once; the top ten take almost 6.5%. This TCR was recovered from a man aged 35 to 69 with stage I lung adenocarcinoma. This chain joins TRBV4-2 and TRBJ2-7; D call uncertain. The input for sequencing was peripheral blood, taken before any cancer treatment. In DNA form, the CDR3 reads TGTGCCAGCAGCCAAGAGCTCCCCTACGAGCAGTACTTC. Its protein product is CASSQELPYEQYF.